These 29 T cell receptor beta chains share one sample of origin, sequenced in a study of HIV-infected patients and healthy controls. TCRdb reanalysed the 5' RACE reads using MiXCR and keeps one entry per CDR3 protein. The sample lists about 64,000 distinct CDR3 sequences; around 21% were seen once. The sequenced sample consisted of CD4+ T cells from blood. The receptors were sampled from a human donor in good health.

The J gene is TRBJ2-1, the V gene TRBV5-1; 9 nucleotides line up with TRBD1. Germline values: CDR1 SGHRS, CDR2 YFSETQ. With 4 bases clipped from V and 3 bases from J, the junction kept 5 bases outside the gene matches. The CDR3 consists of 15 residues. CDR3 sequence (DNA): TGCGCCAGCAGCGAACAGGGGGCCGGCTACAATGAGCAGTTCTTC. Protein: CASSEQGAGYNEQFF.

This clonotype was found many times. The J gene is TRBJ1-5, the V gene TRBV12-3 or TRBV12-4; D gene ambiguous. The CDR3 sequence is 13 residues long. Trimming stripped 3 bases from V and 1 base from J, with 4 bases between. The CDR3 region is CASSLRSNQPQHF. The CDR3, as DNA: TGTGCCAGCAGTTTGCGGAGCAATCAGCCCCAGCATTTT.

The chain uses TRBV20-1 and TRBJ2-4; 8 bases align to TRBD2. V lost 5 bases, J lost 0 bases, and 3 bases stayed unmatched. CDR1 is DFQATT, CDR2 SNEGSKA, per germline (reference sequence). The CDR3 contains 14 residues. The DNA for the CDR3 is TGCAGTGCTCCTAGCGGGCTAGCCAAAAACATTCAGTACTTC. Its protein is CSAPSGLAKNIQYF.

This clonotype was found a few times. This chain links TRBV11-2 with TRBJ2-4; TRBD2 matches at 10 bases. The V and J ends lost 6 bases and 4 bases, in that order; junction bases with no gene match: 3. The CDR3 has 14 amino acids. Germline loops: CDR1 SGHAT, CDR2 FQNNGV. The CDR3 sequence is CASRLLAGKNIQYF. The CDR3 nucleotides read TGTGCCAGCAGGTTACTAGCGGGGAAAAACATTCAGTACTTC.

The chain recombines TRBV24-1 with TRBJ2-3, with TRBD2 matching 14 bases. This CDR3 spans 17 amino acids. Germline V gives CDR1 KGHDR, CDR2 SFDVKD. J gave up 7 bases and V 7 bases, and 12 bases lay outside the gene matches. CDR3 in amino acids: CATSEPGLAGGINTQYF. As DNA, the CDR3 is TGTGCCACCAGCGAACCTGGACTAGCGGGAGGTATTAATACGCAGTATTTT.

This clonotype has a count of ten or more. This chain links TRBV7-3 with TRBJ2-1; 11 bases line up with TRBD2. The germline gives CDR1 SGHTA, CDR2 FQGTGA. This CDR3 region has 16 residues. The V and J ends lost 5 bases and 1 base, in that order; junction bases with no gene match: 4. CDR3: CASSPTSGRSYNEQFF. The CDR3 DNA is TGTGCCAGCAGCCCAACTAGCGGGAGATCCTACAATGAGCAGTTCTTC.

This chain links TRBV28 with TRBJ1-3; D might be TRBD1 (5 bases). V was pared by 4 bases and J by 2 bases, with 9 bases between. Germline V CDR1 and CDR2: MDHEN, SYDVKM. This CDR3 spans 14 amino acids. CDR3 DNA: TGTGCCAGCAGTTCAGGGACGGCTGGAAACACCATATATTTT. Protein sequence: CASSSGTAGNTIYF.

The CDR3 bases are TGTGCCAGCACCCAATGGGCGGGGGGGCCCTCACGGGATGAGCAGTTCTTC. Residues: CASTQWAGGPSRDEQFF. The chain carries TRBV12-3 or TRBV12-4 and TRBJ2-1; 9 bases line up with TRBD2. The junction had 18 bases not matched to a gene; V was cut back by 7 bases and J by 8 bases. This CDR3 region has 17 residues.

CDR3 amino acids: CASPTAPPGELFF. The CDR3 DNA follows: TGCGCCAGTCCGACCGCGCCGCCCGGGGAGCTGTTTTTT. This rearrangement joins TRBV23-1 to TRBJ2-2; D unresolved. TRBV23-1 is an ORF, and what it does is uncertain. With 9 bases removed from V and 6 bases from J, the gap between germline ends came to 14 bases. The CDR3 consists of 13 residues.

The rearrangement uses TRBV20-1 and TRBJ1-4; D remains unclear. The germline gives CDR1 DFQATT, CDR2 SNEGSKA (reference sequence). The V and J ends lost 0 bases and 12 bases respectively, with 11 bases between them. This CDR3 is built from 12 residues. CDR3 sequence: CSAREKGSELFF. CDR3 nucleotide sequence: TGCAGTGCTAGAGAGAAAGGGTCAGAACTGTTTTTT.

This clonotype came up many times. The chain employs TRBV11-3 and TRBJ2-1; 11 bases are shared with TRBD2. V was pared by 7 bases and J by 7 bases, with 6 bases of the junction left unmatched. CDR1 is SGHNT, CDR2 YENEEA, per germline. The CDR3 has 14 amino acids. The CDR3 loop reads CASNPGLAENEQFF. The DNA for the CDR3 is TGTGCCAGCAATCCGGGACTAGCGGAAAATGAGCAGTTCTTC.

V and J are TRBV28 and TRBJ1-1; no clear D gene. V was pared by 0 bases and J by 4 bases, with 3 bases between. The V gene's germline CDR1 is MDHEN and CDR2 SYDVKM. The CDR3 runs 12 residues. CDR3 loop: CASSLWSTEAFF. The CDR3 DNA reads TGTGCCAGCAGTTTATGGAGCACTGAAGCTTTCTTT.

A few counts support this clonotype. This chain joins TRBV27 and TRBJ2-5, with 8 bases matching TRBD1. The junction had 11 bases not matched to a gene; V was cut back by 4 bases and J by 7 bases. The CDR3 covers 15 residues. The germline CDR1 and CDR2 sequences are MNHEY and SMNVEV (reference sequence). Here the CDR3 DNA reads TGTGCCAGCAGTTCAAACCGCAGGGGGCAGACGACCCAGTACTTC. Translation gives CASSSNRRGQTTQYF.

This clonotype was seen a handful of times. The rearrangement links TRBV15 to TRBJ1-1; D remains unclear. Trimming stripped 3 bases from V and 1 base from J, with 6 bases between. CDR3 length: 13 residues. Germline V gene data show CDR1 as LNHNV and CDR2 as YYDKDF (reference sequence). For the CDR3, the DNA is TGTGCCACCAGCAGGGCAAGGAACACTGAAGCTTTCTTT. It yields the protein CATSRARNTEAFF.

Many counts were recorded for this clonotype. The V gene is TRBV20-1, the J gene TRBJ1-2; 7 bases align to TRBD1. In germline, CDR1 is DFQATT, CDR2 SNEGSKA (reference sequence). This CDR3 is 12 amino acids long. V dropped 7 bases and J dropped 4; count of bases not matched to a gene: 6. The CDR3 loop reads CSVPTGAYGYTF. The CDR3 nucleotides are TGCAGTGTCCCTACAGGGGCCTATGGCTACACCTTC.

This clonotype was seen ten or more times. The chain's CDR3 is CASSLGGAGGSNQPQHF. DNA of the CDR3: TGTGCCAGCAGTTTAGGTGGGGCAGGCGGTAGCAATCAGCCCCAGCATTTT. The chain recombines TRBV12-3 or TRBV12-4 with TRBJ1-5; perhaps TRBD1 as D (5 bases). V lost 1 base, J lost 0 bases, and 13 bases lay in between. The length of the CDR3 is 17 residues.

This sequence joins TRBV12-3 or TRBV12-4 and TRBJ1-5; 8 bases match TRBD1. The CDR3 length is 16 residues. The V gene end was trimmed by 5 bases and the J gene end by 4 bases; junction bases not matched to a gene: 10. The CDR3 is CASSRDRYDVNQPQHF. The CDR3 DNA follows: TGTGCCAGCAGTAGGGACAGGTATGATGTAAATCAGCCCCAGCATTTT.

This clonotype was seen a few times. The chain employs TRBV2 and TRBJ1-2, with D uncertain. The CDR3 contains 12 residues. V lost 8 bases and J 5 bases, leaving 12 bases between the germline ends. Germline CDR1 and CDR2: SNHLY and FYNNEI. The CDR3 loop reads CASDETQYGYTF. For the CDR3, the DNA is TGTGCCAGCGACGAGACGCAATATGGCTACACCTTC.

In this sample, this clonotype turned up many times. The CDR3 here is CSAGTGSEKLFF. The CDR3 DNA sequence: TGCAGCGCTGGGACAGGGAGCGAAAAACTGTTTTTT. This sequence joins TRBV29-1 and TRBJ1-4; TRBD1 agrees at 9 bases. The germline V gene encodes CDR1 SQVTM and CDR2 ANQGSEA. The CDR3 totals 12 residues. J lost 8 bases, V lost 7 bases, and 5 bases had no gene match.

This clonotype showed up many times. This sequence joins TRBV7-9 and TRBJ2-5, with 7 positions matching TRBD1. With 3 bases clipped from V and 1 base from J, the junction kept 5 bases outside the gene matches. The CDR3 loop spans 15 amino acids. Germline lookup yields CDR1 SEHNR and CDR2 FQNEAQ (reference sequence). The CDR3 DNA sequence: TGTGCCAGCAGCTTGTACAGGGGCCTCCAAGAGACCCAGTACTTC. It is translated as CASSLYRGLQETQYF.

In this sample, this clonotype turned up a few times. CDR3 nucleotide sequence: TGTGCCAGCAGCCGCGTCCTAGGGGGCACAGATACGCAGTATTTT. It translates to CASSRVLGGTDTQYF. The V call is TRBV7-9, the J call TRBJ2-3; a possible D gene is TRBD1 (5 bases). The CDR3 spans 15 residues. The germline V gene encodes CDR1 SEHNR and CDR2 FQNEAQ (reference sequence). The ends were cut back, 5 bases at V and 1 base at J, with 13 bases in the middle. Complete variable domain (other parts from reference TRBV7-9 and TRBJ2-3): DTGVSQNPRHKITKRGQNVTFRCDPISEHNRLYWYRQTLGQGPEFLTYFQNEAQLEKSRLLSDRFSAERPKGSFSTLEIQRTEQGDSAMYLCASSRVLGGTDTQYFGPGTRLTVL.

This clonotype has only a few counts. The rearrangement uses TRBV9 and TRBJ2-7, with unresolved D. CDR1 is SGDLS and CDR2 is YYNGEE in the germline V gene. The CDR3 extends over 15 amino acids. V shed 0 bases and J shed 0 bases, with 10 bases lying between them. The CDR3 coding sequence is TGTGCCAGCAGCGTAGATGTGGCCCCCTCCTACGAGCAGTACTTC. This gives the protein CASSVDVAPSYEQYF.

This clonotype came up many times. The chain carries TRBV2 and TRBJ2-5, with D perhaps matching TRBD2 (5 bases). The CDR3 contains 14 residues. Deletions cut 4 bases from V and 4 bases from J, with 13 bases between. Germline values: CDR1 SNHLY, CDR2 FYNNEI. The CDR3: CASSGLAARETQYF. CDR3 DNA: TGTGCCAGCAGTGGGCTAGCTGCTCGAGAGACCCAGTACTTC.

This clonotype appeared many times. The V call is TRBV9, the J call TRBJ2-7; 12 bases agree with TRBD2. Germline CDR1 is SGDLS and CDR2 is YYNGEE. This CDR3 is built from 18 residues. V lost 3 bases, J lost 3 bases, and 13 bases stayed unmatched. CDR3 in DNA: TGTGCCAGCAGCGAAGGAGAAGGGACTAGCGGGCGACTCTACGAGCAGTACTTC. This sequence encodes CASSEGEGTSGRLYEQYF. Complete variable domain (other parts from reference TRBV9 and TRBJ2-7): DSGVTQTPKHLITATGQRVTLRCSPRSGDLSVYWYQQSLDQGLQFLIQYYNGEERAKGNILERFSAQQFPDLHSELNLSSLELGDSALYFCASSEGEGTSGRLYEQYFGPGTRLTVT.

The rearrangement joins TRBV6-1 to TRBJ2-7; 9 bases fit TRBD1. This CDR3 contains 17 residues. The junction had 14 bases not matched to a gene; V was cut back by 4 bases and J by 4 bases. Germline CDR1 and CDR2: MNHNS and SASEGT. The CDR3 region has the DNA TGTGCCAGCAGTGGTTACGGGCTGGGGACAGGGACATACGAGCAGTACTTC. This codes for CASSGYGLGTGTYEQYF.

At least ten counts were recorded for this clonotype. The rearrangement uses TRBV6-2 or TRBV6-3 and TRBJ2-3, with 14 positions matching TRBD2. V dropped 6 bases and J dropped 1; count of bases not matched to a gene: 6. The germline gives CDR1 MNHEY, CDR2 SVGEGT. CDR3 length: 17 amino acids. The DNA for the CDR3 is TGTGCCAGCAGACGACCGGGACTAGCGGGAGGCACAGATACGCAGTATTTT. As protein: CASRRPGLAGGTDTQYF.

This clonotype was picked up a small number of times. CDR3 nucleotide sequence: TGTGCCTCCAGAGGCAGCGATAGCTCCTACGAGCAGTACTTC. Translation gives CASRGSDSSYEQYF. The V and J genes are TRBV28 and TRBJ2-7, with D unclear. V was cut by 11 bases and J by 0 bases, with 17 bases left in between. The CDR3 sequence is 14 residues long. Germline V CDR1 and CDR2: MDHEN, SYDVKM.

This clonotype was counted at least ten times. This chain uses TRBV7-2 with TRBJ2-5; D possibly corresponds to TRBD2 (5 bases). V lost 1 base and J 0 bases, leaving 9 bases between the germline ends. There are 15 residues in the CDR3. In germline, CDR1 is SGHTA, CDR2 FQGNSA. The CDR3 region is CASSLGVANQETQYF. In nucleotides, the CDR3 is TGTGCCAGCAGCTTAGGAGTAGCGAACCAAGAGACCCAGTACTTC.

This clonotype was seen repeatedly, ten times or more. The chain has TRBV6-6 and TRBJ2-3; maybe TRBD2 (5 bases). Trimming took off 7 bases at V and 6 bases at J, with 17 bases between the two ends. The CDR3 length is 14 residues. Germline assignment: CDR1 MNHNY and CDR2 SVGAGI (reference sequence). The CDR3 loop is CASKVGGSSDTQYF. As DNA, the CDR3 is TGTGCCAGCAAGGTCGGCGGGTCGTCGGATACGCAGTATTTT.